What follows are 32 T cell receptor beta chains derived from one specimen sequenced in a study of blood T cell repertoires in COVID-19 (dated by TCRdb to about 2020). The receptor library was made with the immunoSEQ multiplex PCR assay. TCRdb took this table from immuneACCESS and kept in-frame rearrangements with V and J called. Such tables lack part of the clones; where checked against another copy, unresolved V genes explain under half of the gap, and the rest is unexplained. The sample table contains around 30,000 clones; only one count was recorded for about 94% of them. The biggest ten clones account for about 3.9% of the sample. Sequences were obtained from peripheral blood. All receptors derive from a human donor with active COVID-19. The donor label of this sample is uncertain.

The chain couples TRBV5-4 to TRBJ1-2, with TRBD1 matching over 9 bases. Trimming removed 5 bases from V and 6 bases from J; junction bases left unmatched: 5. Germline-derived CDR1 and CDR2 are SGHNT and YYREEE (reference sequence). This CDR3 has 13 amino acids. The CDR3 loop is CASRFTGGDGYTF. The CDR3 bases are TGTGCCAGCAGGTTCACAGGGGGCGATGGCTACACCTTC. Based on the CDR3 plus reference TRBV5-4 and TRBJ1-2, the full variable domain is ETGVTQSPTHLIKTRGQQVTLRCSSQSGHNTVSWYQQALGQGPQFIFQYYREEENGRGNFPPRFSGLQFPNYSSELNVNALELDDSALYLCASRFTGGDGYTFGSGTRLTVV.

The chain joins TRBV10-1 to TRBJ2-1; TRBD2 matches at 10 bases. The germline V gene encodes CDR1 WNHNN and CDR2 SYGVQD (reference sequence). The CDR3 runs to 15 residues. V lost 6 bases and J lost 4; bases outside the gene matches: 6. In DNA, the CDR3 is TGCGCCAGCAGCCAGACTAGCGGGCATTACAATGAGCAGTTCTTC. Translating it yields CASSQTSGHYNEQFF.

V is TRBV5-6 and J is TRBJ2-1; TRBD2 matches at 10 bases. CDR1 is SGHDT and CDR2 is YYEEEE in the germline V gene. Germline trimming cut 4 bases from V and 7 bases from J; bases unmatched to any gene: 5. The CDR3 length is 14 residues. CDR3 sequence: CASSPGLAWNEQFF. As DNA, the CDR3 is TGTGCCAGCAGCCCGGGACTAGCGTGGAATGAGCAGTTCTTC.

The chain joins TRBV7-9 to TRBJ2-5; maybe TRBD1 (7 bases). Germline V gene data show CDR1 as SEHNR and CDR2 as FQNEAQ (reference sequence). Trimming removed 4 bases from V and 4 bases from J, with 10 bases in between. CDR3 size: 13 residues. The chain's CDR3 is CASSSQGGETQYF. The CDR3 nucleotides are TGTGCCAGCAGCTCCCAGGGGGGAGAGACCCAGTACTTC.

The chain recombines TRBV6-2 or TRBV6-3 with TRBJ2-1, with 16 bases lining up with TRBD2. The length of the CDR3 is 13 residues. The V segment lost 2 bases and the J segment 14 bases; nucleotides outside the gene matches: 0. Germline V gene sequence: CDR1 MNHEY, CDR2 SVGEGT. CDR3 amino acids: CASSYGTSGREFF. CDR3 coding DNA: TGTGCCAGCAGTTACGGGACTAGCGGGAGGGAGTTCTTC.

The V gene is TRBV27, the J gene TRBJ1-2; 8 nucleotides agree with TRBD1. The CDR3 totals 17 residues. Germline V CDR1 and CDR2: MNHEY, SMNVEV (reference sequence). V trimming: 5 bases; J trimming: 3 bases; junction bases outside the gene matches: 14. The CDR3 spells CASSSEVTGVGDYGYTF. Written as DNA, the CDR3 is TGTGCCAGCAGTAGCGAGGTGACAGGGGTTGGGGACTATGGCTACACCTTC.

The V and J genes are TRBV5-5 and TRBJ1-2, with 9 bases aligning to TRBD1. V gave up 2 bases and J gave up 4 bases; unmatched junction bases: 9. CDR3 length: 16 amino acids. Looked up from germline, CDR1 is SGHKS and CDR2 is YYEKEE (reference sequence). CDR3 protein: CASSFRDRVSFYGYTF. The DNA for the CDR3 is TGTGCCAGCAGCTTCCGGGACAGGGTTTCTTTCTATGGCTACACCTTC.

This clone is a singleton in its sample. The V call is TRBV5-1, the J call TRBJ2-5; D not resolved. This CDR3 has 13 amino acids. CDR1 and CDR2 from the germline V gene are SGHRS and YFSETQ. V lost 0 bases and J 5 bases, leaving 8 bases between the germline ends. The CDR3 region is CASSLASRETQYF. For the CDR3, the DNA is TGCGCCAGCAGCTTGGCCAGCAGGGAGACCCAGTACTTC.

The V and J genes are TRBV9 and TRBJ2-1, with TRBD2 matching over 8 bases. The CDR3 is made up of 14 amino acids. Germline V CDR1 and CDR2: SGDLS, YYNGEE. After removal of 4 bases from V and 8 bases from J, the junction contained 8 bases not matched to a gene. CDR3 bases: TGTGCCAGCAGCTTAGCGGGACTAGACTATGAGCAGTTCTTC. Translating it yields CASSLAGLDYEQFF.

Here the CDR3 reads CASSLVLGTGENEQFF. In DNA, the CDR3 is TGTGCCAGCAGCTTAGTTCTAGGGACAGGGGAGAATGAGCAGTTCTTC. This rearrangement joins TRBV7-2 to TRBJ2-1, with TRBD1 matching 10 bases. V shed 1 base, J shed 7 bases, and the junction held 7 bases outside the gene matches. CDR1 SGHTA and CDR2 FQGNSA come from the germline V gene. CDR3 size: 16 residues.

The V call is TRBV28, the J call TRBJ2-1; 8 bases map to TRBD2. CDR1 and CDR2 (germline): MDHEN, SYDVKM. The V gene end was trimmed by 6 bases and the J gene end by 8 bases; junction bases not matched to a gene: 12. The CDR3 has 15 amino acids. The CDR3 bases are TGTGCCAGCAGACCTCCGGGACTAGGACAACATGAGCAGTTCTTC. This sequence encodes CASRPPGLGQHEQFF.

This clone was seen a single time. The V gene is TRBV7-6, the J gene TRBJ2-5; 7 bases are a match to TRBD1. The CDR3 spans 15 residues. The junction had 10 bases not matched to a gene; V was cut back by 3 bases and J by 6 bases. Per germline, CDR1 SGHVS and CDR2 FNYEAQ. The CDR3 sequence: CASSLADRDTKTQYF. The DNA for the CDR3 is TGTGCCAGCAGCTTGGCCGACAGGGACACGAAGACCCAGTACTTC.

CDR3 protein: CASSALGLAGSYEQYF. The CDR3 nucleotides are TGTGCCAGTAGTGCCTTAGGACTAGCGGGATCCTACGAGCAGTACTTC. This rearrangement joins TRBV19 to TRBJ2-7; 12 bases map to TRBD2. Germline assignment: CDR1 LNHDA and CDR2 SQIVND (reference sequence). This CDR3 is 16 amino acids long. The ends lost 5 bases at V and 1 base at J; junction bases unmatched: 6.

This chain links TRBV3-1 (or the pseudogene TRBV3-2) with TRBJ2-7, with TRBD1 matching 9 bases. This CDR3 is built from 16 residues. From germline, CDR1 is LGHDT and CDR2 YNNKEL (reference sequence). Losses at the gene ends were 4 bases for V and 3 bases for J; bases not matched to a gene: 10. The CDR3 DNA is TGTGCCAGCAGCCCGCCGGGACAGGGAAAATACTACGAGCAGTACTTC. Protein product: CASSPPGQGKYYEQYF.

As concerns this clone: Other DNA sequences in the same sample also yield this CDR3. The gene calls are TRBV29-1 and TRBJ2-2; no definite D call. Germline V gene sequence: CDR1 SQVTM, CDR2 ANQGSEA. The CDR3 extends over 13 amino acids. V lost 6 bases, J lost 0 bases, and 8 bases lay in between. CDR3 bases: TGCAGCGTCAGGCTTTCGAACACCGGGGAGCTGTTTTTT. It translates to CSVRLSNTGELFF.

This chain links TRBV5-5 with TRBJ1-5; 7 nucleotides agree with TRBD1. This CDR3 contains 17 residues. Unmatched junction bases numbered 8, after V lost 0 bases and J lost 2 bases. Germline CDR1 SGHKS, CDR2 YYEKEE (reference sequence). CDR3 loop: CASSLGDRAPGNQPQHF. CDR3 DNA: TGTGCCAGCAGCTTGGGCGACAGGGCTCCAGGCAATCAGCCCCAGCATTTT.

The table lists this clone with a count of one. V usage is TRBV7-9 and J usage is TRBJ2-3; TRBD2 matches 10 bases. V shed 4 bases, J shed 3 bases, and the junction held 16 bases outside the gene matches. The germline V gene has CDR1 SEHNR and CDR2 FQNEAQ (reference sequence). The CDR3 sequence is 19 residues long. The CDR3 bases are TGTGCCAGCAGCTCCCCCTTACTAGCGGGATCCGCGGAGACAGATACGCAGTATTTT. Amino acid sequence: CASSSPLLAGSAETDTQYF.

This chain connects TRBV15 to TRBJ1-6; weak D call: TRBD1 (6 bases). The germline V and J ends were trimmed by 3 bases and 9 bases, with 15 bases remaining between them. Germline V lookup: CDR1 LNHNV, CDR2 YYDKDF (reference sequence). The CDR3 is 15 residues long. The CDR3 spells CATSSPGSRGSPLHF. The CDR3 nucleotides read TGTGCCACCAGCAGTCCCGGGTCCAGGGGTTCACCCCTCCACTTT.

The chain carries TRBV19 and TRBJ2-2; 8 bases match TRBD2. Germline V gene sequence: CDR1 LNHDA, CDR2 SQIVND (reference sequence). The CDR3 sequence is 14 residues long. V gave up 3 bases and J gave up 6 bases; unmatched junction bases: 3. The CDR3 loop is CASSIRGGSGELFF. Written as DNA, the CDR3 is TGTGCCAGTAGTATCCGCGGGGGGTCCGGGGAGCTGTTTTTT.

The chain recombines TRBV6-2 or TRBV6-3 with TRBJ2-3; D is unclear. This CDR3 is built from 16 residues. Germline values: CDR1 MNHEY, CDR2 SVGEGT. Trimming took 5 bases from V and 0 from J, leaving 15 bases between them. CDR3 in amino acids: CASSKQRLDSTDTQYF. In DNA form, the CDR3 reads TGTGCCAGCAGTAAACAACGCCTAGACAGCACAGATACGCAGTATTTT.

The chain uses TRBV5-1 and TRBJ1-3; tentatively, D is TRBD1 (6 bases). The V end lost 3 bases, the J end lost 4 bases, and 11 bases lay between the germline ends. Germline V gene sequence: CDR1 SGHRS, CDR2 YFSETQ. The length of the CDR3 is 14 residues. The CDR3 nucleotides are TGCGCCAGCAGCTCCACAGGGTTCGGAAACACCATATATTTT. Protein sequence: CASSSTGFGNTIYF.

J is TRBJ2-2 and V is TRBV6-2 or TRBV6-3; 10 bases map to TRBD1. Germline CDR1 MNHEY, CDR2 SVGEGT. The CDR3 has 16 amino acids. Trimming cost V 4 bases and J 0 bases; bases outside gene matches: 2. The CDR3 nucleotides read TGTGCCAGCAGTTCGGACAGGGGGACGAACACCGGGGAGCTGTTTTTT. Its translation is CASSSDRGTNTGELFF.

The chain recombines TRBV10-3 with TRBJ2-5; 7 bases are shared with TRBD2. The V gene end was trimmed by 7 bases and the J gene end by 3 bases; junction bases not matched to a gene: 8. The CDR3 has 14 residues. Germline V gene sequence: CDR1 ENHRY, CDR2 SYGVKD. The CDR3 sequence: CAIKEGAGEETQYF. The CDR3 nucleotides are TGTGCCATCAAAGAAGGGGCGGGGGAAGAGACCCAGTACTTC.

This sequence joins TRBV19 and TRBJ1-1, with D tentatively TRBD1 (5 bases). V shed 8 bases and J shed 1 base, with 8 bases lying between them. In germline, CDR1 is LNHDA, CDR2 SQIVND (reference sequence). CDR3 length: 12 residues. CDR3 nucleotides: TGTGCCAGTTATGACAGGAACACTGAAGCTTTCTTT. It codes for CASYDRNTEAFF.

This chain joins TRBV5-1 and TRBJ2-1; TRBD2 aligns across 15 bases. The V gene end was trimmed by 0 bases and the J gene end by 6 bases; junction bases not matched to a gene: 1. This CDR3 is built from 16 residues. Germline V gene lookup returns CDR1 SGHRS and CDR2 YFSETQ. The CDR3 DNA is TGCGCCAGCAGCTTGGGGACTAGCGGGAGGGCCAATGAGCAGTTCTTC. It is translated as CASSLGTSGRANEQFF.

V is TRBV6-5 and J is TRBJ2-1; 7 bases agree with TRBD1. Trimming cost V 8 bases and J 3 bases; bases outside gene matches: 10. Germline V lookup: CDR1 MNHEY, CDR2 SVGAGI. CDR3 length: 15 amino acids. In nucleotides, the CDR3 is TGTGCCAGCGGAACAGGGGACCGGGGCTACAATGAGCAGTTCTTC. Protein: CASGTGDRGYNEQFF.

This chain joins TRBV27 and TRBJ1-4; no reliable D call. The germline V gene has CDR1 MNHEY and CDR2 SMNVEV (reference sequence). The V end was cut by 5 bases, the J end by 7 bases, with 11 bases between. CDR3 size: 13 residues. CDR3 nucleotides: TGTGCCAGCAGTCTACTGAGCGCTGAAAAACTGTTTTTT. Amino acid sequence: CASSLLSAEKLFF.

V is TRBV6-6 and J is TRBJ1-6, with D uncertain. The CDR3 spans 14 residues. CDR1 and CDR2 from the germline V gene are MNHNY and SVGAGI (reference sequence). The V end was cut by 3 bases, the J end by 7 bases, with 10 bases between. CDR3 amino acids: CASSYGEGNSPLHF. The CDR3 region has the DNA TGTGCCAGCAGTTATGGGGAGGGAAATTCACCCCTCCACTTT.

The DNA for the CDR3 is TGTGCCACCAGTGACAGTGACAGGACGTACGAGCAGTACTTC. It encodes CATSDSDRTYEQYF. V gene TRBV24-1 combines with J gene TRBJ2-7, with D perhaps TRBD1 (6 bases). This CDR3 contains 14 residues. Trimming cost V 4 bases and J 4 bases, with 13 bases left between them. Germline V gene data show CDR1 as KGHDR and CDR2 as SFDVKD.

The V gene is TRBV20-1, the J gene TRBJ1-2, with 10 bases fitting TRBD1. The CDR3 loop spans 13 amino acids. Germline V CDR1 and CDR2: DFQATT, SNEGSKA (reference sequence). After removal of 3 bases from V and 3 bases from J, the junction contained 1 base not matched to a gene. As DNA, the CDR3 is TGCAGTGCTAGTGGGACAGGGGACTATGGCTACACCTTC. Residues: CSASGTGDYGYTF.

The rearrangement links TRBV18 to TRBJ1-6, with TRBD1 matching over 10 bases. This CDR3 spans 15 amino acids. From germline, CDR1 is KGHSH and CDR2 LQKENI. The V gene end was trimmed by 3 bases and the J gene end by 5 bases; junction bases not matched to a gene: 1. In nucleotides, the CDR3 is TGTGCCAGCTCACCCGGGACAGGGGATAATTCACCCCTCCACTTT. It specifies CASSPGTGDNSPLHF.

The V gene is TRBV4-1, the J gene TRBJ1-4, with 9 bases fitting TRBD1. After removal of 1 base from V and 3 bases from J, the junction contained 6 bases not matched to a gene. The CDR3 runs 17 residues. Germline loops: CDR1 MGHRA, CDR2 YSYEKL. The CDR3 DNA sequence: TGCGCCAGCAGCCAAGCGGGACAGGGTTATTCTAATGAAAAACTGTTTTTT. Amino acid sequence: CASSQAGQGYSNEKLFF.